This TCR beta chain came from a study of shared clonotypes between healthy human individuals. Study-wide results and limits: Sample collection involved blood only; tissue repertoires are likely different. Sorted-subset sequencing was shown by rarefaction to be incomplete despite large depth.

Note on this clone: Its specificity is not known.

Naive CD8 cells comprised CD45RO-negative, CCR7-positively selected cells, excluding terminally differentiated effector memory CD45RA+ cells. The V and J ends lost 4 bases and 2 bases respectively, with 12 bases between them. Germline V gene sequence: CDR1 LGHNA, CDR2 YNFKEQ. The CDR3 has 14 amino acids. Data came from immunoSEQ multiplex PCR; TCRdb stores just in-frame clones and leaves some out. The table includes around 2,000,000 clones, approximately 94% detected once. Sequenced input: naive CD8+ T cells from PBMCs. This sequence joins TRBV4-2 and TRBJ2-7; D is possibly TRBD1 (5 bases). This TCR came from a man younger than 35 in good health. Some clones in this sample may be carry-over from other donors' samples. CDR3 nucleotide sequence: TGTGCCAGCAGCCCCCGGGCCAGGGCCTACGAGCAGTACTTC. Its protein is CASSPRARAYEQYF.